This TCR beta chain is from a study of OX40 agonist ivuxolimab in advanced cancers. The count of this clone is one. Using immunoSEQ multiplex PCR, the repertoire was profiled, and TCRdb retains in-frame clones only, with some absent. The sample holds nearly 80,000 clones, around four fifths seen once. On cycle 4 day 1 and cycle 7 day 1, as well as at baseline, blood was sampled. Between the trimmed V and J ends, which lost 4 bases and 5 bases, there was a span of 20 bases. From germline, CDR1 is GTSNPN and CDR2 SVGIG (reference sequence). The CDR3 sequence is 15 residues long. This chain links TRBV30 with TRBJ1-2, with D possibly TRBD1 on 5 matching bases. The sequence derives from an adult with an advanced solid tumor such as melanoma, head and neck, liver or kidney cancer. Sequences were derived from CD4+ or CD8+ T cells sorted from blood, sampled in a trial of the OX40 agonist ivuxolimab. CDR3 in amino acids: CAWKRGRARLYGYTF. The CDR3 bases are TGTGCCTGGAAGAGGGGAAGAGCCCGTCTGTATGGCTACACCTTC.